This note documents a single T cell receptor (beta chain) sequence. Under the authors' procedure: Amplification with reference gene primers provided the estimates of nucleated cell counts. Produced via immunoSEQ multiplex PCR; TCRdb's table is partial and in-frame only. That table gives V, J and clone size, and the DNA gave D and trimming. The data hold hundreds of thousands of clones, with 75% to 90% observed a single time. The data were taken from a study of blood T cell repertoires in COVID-19. At the level of the study: The analysed material was cDNA or gDNA that came from T cells, B-cell-depleted T cells, or PBMCs.

Looked up from germline, CDR1 is SQVTM and CDR2 is ANQGSEA. This CDR3 is 15 amino acids long. Losses at the gene ends were 6 bases for V and 9 bases for J; bases not matched to a gene: 17. This rearrangement joins TRBV29-1 to TRBJ2-5; 9 bases agree with TRBD1. The clonotype comes from an older woman with active or convalescent COVID-19. Sequencing input: peripheral blood. The CDR3 sequence: CSVDLDRGTGVAQYF. CDR3 DNA sequence: TGCAGCGTCGACCTGGACAGGGGCACCGGGGTGGCCCAGTACTTC.